This record looks at one T cell receptor (beta chain) sequence and its context. V shed 6 bases, J shed 5 bases, and the junction held 7 bases outside the gene matches. The germline V gene encodes CDR1 SGHTA and CDR2 FQGTGA. The CDR3 sequence is 14 residues long. The data are from a study of blood T cell repertoires in COVID-19. About the research overall: Sites across the United States, Italy and Spain contributed samples from acute and convalescent COVID-19. Nucleic acid was either cDNA or gDNA, and it came from T cells, B-cell-depleted T cells, or PBMCs.

How the authors handled the data: Amplifying reference gene primers gave estimates of nucleated cell counts. Produced via immunoSEQ multiplex PCR; TCRdb's table is partial and in-frame only. V, J and clone size derive from that table, while D and trimming were established from the DNA sequence. The table shows 65,000 to 90,000 clones, with about 80% occurring only once. Source material: peripheral blood. This receptor was obtained from a human donor in a cohort sampled during active COVID-19. This chain uses TRBV7-3 with TRBJ2-3, with 8 bases identical to TRBD2. The CDR3 spells CASRTSREGDTQYF. The CDR3 nucleotides are TGTGCCAGCAGGACGAGCCGGGAGGGAGATACGCAGTATTTT.